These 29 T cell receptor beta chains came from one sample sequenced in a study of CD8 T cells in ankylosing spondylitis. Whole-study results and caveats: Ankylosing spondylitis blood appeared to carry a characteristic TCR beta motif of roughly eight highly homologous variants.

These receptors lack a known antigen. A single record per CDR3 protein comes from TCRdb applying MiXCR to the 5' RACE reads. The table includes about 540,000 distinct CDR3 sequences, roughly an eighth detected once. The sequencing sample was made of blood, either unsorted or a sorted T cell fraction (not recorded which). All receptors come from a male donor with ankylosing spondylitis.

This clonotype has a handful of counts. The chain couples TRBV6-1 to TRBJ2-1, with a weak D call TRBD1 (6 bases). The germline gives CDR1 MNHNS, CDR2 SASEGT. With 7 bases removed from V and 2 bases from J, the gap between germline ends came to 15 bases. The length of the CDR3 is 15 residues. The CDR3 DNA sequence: TGTGCCAGCACCAACTTTGACAGGACCTACAATGAGCAGTTCTTC. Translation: CASTNFDRTYNEQFF.

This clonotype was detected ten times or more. The CDR3: CASSPLGGGFEQFF. The CDR3 region has the DNA TGTGCCAGCAGTCCCCTCGGGGGAGGGTTTGAGCAGTTCTTC. The rearrangement links TRBV12-3 or TRBV12-4 to TRBJ2-1, with 7 bases that match TRBD2. The CDR3 extends over 14 amino acids. Unmatched junction bases numbered 10, after V lost 5 bases and J lost 9 bases.

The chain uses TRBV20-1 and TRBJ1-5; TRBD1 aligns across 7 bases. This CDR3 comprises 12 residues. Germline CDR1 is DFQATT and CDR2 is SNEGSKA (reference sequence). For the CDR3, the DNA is TGCAGCGGAACAGGGGCGGGTCAGCCCCAGCATTTT. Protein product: CSGTGAGQPQHF.

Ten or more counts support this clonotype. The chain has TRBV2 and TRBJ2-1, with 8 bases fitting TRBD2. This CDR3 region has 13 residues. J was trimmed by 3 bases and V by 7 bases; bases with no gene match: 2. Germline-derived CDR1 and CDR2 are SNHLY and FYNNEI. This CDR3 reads CASILAGYNEQFF. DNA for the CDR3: TGTGCCAGCATCCTAGCGGGCTACAATGAGCAGTTCTTC.

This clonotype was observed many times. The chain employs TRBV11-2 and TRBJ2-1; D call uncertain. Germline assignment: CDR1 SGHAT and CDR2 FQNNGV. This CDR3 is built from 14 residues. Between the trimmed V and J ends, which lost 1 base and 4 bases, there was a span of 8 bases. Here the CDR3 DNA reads TGTGCCAGCAGCTTAGGGAACGGGTACAATGAGCAGTTCTTC. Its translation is CASSLGNGYNEQFF.

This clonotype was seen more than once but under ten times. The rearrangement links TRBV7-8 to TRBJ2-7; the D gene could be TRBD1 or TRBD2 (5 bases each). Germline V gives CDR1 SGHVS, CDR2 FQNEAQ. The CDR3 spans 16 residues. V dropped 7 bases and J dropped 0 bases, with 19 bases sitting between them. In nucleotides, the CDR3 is TGTGCCAGCACCGACCCGGGACGCCTAAGCTCCTACGAGCAGTACGTC. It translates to CASTDPGRLSSYEQYV.

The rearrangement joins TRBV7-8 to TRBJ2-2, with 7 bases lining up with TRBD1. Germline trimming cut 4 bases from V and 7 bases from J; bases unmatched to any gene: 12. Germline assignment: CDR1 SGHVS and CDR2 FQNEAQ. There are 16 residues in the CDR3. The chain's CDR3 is CASSCPRQGRHGELFF. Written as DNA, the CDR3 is TGTGCCAGCAGCTGCCCTCGACAGGGTAGGCACGGGGAGCTGTTTTTT. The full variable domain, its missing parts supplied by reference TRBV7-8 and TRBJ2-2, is GAGVSQSPRYKVAKRGQDVALRCDPISGHVSLFWYQQALGQGPEFLTYFQNEAQLDKSGLPSDRFFAERPEGSVSTLKIQRTQQEDSAVYLCASSCPRQGRHGELFFGEGSRLTVL.

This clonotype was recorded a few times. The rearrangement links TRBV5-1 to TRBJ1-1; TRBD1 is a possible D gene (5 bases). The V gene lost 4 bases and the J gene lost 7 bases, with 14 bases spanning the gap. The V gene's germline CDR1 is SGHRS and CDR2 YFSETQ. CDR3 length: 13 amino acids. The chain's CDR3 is CASSLRDPIEAFF. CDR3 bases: TGCGCCAGCAGCCTCCGGGACCCAATTGAAGCTTTCTTT.

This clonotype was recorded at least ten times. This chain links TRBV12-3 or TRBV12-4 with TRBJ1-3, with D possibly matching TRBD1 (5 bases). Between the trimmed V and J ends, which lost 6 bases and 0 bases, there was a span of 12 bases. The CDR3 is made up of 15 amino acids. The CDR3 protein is CASSPGASSGNTIYF. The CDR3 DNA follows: TGTGCCAGCAGCCCTGGGGCAAGCTCTGGAAACACCATATATTTT.

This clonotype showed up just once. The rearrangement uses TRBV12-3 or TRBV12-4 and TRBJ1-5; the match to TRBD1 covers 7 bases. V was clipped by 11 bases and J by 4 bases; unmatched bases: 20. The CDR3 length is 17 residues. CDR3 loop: CAFSVHYDRAGNQPQHF. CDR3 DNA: TGTGCCTTCAGCGTCCACTACGACAGGGCCGGGAATCAGCCCCAGCATTTT.

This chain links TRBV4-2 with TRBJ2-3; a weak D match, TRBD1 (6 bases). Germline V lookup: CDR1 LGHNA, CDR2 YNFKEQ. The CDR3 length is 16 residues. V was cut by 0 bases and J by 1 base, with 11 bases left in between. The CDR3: CASSQEAQGGTDTQYF. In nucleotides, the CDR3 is TGTGCCAGCAGCCAAGAAGCACAGGGAGGCACAGATACGCAGTATTTT.

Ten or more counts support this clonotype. The CDR3 sequence is CAIILAGYSTAKNIQYF. The CDR3 bases are TGTGCCATCATACTAGCGGGATACTCTACAGCCAAAAACATTCAGTACTTC. The chain employs TRBV10-3 and TRBJ2-4; 10 bases align to TRBD2. Germline V gives CDR1 ENHRY, CDR2 SYGVKD. The CDR3 is 17 amino acids. Trimming took 7 bases from V and 0 from J; bases not matched to a gene: 9.

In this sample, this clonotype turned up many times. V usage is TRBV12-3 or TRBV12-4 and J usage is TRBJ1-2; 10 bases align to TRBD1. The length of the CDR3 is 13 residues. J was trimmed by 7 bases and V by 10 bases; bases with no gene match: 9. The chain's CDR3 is CATMGDRGGGYTF. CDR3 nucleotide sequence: TGTGCCACCATGGGGGACAGGGGAGGTGGCTACACCTTC.

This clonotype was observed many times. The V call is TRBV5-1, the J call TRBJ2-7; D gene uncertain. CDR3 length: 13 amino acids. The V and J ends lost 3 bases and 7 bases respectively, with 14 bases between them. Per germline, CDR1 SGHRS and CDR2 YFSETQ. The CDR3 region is CASSSGPDGEQYF. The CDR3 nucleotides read TGCGCCAGCAGCTCAGGCCCAGATGGTGAGCAGTACTTC.

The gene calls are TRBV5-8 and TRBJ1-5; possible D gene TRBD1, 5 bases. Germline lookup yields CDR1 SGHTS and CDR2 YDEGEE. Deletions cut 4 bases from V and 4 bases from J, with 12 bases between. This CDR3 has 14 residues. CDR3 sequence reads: CASSIRQLNQPQHF. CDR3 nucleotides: TGTGCCAGCAGCATCAGACAGCTGAATCAGCCCCAGCATTTT. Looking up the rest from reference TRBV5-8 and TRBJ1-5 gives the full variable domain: EAGVTQSPTHLIKTRGQQATLRCSPISGHTSVYWYQQALGLGLQFLLWYDEGEERNRGNFPPRFSGRQFPNYSSELNVNALELEDSALYLCASSIRQLNQPQHFGDGTRLSIL.

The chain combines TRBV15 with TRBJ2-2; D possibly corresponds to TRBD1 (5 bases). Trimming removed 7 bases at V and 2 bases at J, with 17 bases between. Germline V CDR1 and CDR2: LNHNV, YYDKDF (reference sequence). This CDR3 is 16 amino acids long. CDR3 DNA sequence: TGTGCCACCACCCCGACCAGGGAACCCAACACCGGGGAGCTGTTTTTT. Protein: CATTPTREPNTGELFF.

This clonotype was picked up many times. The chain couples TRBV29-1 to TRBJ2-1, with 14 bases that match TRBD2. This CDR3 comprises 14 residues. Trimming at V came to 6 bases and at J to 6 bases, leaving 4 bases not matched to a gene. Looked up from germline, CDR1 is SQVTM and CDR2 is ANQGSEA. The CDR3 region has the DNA TGCAGCGTCCTGACTAGCGGGAGGGCCAATGAGCAGTTCTTC. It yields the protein CSVLTSGRANEQFF.

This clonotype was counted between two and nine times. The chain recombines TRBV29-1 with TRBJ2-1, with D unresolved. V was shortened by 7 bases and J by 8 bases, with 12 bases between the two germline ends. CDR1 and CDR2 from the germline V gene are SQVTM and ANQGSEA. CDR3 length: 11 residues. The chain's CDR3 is CSGGIGDEQFF. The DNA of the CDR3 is TGCAGCGGGGGAATAGGAGATGAGCAGTTCTTC.

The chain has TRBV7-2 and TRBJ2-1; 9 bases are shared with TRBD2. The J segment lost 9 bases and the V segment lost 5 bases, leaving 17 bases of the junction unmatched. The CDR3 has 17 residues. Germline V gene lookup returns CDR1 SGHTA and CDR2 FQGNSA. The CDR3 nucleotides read TGTGCCAGCAGCCCGGGCTGGGTAGCGGGAGCCGGTGGTGAGCAGTTCTTC. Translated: CASSPGWVAGAGGEQFF. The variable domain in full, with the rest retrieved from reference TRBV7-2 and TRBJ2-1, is GAGVSQSPSNKVTEKGKDVELRCDPISGHTALYWYRQSLGQGLEFLIYFQGNSAPDKSGLPSDRFSAERTGGSVSTLTIQRTQQEDSAVYLCASSPGWVAGAGGEQFFGPGTRLTVL.

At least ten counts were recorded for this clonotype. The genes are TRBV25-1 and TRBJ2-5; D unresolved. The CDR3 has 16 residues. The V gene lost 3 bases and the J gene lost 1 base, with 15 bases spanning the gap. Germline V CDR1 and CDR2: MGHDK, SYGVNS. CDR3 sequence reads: CASSDQNLVFQETQYF. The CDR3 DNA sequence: TGTGCCAGCAGTGACCAAAACTTAGTGTTCCAAGAGACCCAGTACTTC.

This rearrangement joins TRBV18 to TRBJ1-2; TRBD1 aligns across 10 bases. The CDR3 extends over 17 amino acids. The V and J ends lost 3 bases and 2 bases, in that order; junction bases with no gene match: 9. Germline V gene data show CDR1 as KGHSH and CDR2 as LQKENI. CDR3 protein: CASSPTGQGVINYGYTF. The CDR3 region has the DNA TGTGCCAGCTCACCTACCGGACAGGGGGTCATCAACTATGGCTACACCTTC.

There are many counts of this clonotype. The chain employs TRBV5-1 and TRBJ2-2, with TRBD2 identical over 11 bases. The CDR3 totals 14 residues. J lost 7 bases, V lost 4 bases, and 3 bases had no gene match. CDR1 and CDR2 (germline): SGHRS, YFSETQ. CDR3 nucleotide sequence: TGCGCCAGCAGCGAGGGACTAGCGGACGGGGAGCTGTTTTTT. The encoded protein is CASSEGLADGELFF.

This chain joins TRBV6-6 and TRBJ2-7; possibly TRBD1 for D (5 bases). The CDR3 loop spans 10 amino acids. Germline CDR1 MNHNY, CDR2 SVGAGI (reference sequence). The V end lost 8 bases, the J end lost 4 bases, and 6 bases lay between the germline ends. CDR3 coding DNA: TGTGCCAGCGGACATTACGAGCAGTACTTC. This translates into CASGHYEQYF.

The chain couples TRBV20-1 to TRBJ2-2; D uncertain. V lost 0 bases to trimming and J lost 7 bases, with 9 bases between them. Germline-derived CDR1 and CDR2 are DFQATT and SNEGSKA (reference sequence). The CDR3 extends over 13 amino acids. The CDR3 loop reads CSARDLILGELFF. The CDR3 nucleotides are TGCAGTGCTAGAGATCTAATCCTCGGGGAGCTGTTTTTT.

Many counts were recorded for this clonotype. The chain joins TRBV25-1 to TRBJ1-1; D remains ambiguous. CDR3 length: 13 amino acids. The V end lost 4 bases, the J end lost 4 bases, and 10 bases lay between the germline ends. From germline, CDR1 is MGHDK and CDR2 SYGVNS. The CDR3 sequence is CASSGRRATEAFF. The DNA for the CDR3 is TGTGCCAGCAGTGGTCGTCGGGCCACTGAAGCTTTCTTT.

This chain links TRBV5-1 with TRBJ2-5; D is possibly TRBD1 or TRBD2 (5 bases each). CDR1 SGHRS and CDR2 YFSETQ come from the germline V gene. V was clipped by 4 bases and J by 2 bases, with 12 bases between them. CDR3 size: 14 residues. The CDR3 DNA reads TGCGCCAGCAGCACCGACTGGGGGCAAGAGACCCAGTACTTC. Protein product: CASSTDWGQETQYF.

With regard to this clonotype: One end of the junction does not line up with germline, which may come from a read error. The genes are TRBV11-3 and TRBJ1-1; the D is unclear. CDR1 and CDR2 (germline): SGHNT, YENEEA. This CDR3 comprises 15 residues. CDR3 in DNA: TGTGCCAGCAGCCTAGAGGGTTTTGGGAACACTGAAGCTTTCTTT. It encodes CASSLEGFGNTEAFF.

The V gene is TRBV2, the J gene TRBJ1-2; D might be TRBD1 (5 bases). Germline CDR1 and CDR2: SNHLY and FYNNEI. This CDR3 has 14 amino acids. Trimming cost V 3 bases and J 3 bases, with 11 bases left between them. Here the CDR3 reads CASSDNGGDYGYTF. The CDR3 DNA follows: TGTGCCAGCAGTGATAACGGAGGGGACTATGGCTACACCTTC. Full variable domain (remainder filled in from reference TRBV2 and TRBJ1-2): EPEVTQTPSHQVTQMGQEVILRCVPISNHLYFYWYRQILGQKVEFLVSFYNNEISEKSEIFDDQFSVERPDGSNFTLKIRSTKLEDSAMYFCASSDNGGDYGYTFGSGTRLTVV.

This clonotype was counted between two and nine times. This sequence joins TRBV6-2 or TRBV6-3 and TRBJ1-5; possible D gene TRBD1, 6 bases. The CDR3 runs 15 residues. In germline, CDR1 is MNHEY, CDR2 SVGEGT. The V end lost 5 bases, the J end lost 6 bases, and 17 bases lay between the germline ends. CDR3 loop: CASSPWGGLGQPQHF. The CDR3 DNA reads TGTGCCAGCAGTCCTTGGGGGGGCCTGGGTCAGCCCCAGCATTTT.